This T cell receptor (beta chain) emerged from a study of identifying expanded T cells in peripheral blood. This clone was observed a single time. Antigen: not known. Study-level findings and limits: Differentially abundant clones: 0.95 to 1.5 between replicates, 16.4 at roughly 13 days, approximately 19 at four.

There are 17 residues in the CDR3. Per the germline V gene, CDR1 is LNHDA and CDR2 is SQIVND (reference sequence). The V end was cut by 6 bases, the J end by 3 bases, with 23 bases between. Here immunoSEQ multiplex PCR was the method, and the copy in TCRdb shows in-frame clones only, minus some. The sample shows 100,000 to 150,000 clones, over 65% of them seen only once. The sequencing input was blood. The receptor was derived from a person aged 18 to 70 in good health. The chain combines TRBV19 with TRBJ2-5, with a possible D match to TRBD2 (6 bases). Here the CDR3 reads CASSGAAQSSAKETQYF. The DNA of the CDR3 is TGTGCCAGTAGCGGAGCAGCCCAGTCTAGCGCAAAAGAGACCCAGTACTTC.